This paragraph reports one T cell receptor (beta chain). This specimen comes from a study of blood T cell repertoires in COVID-19. Study details: PBMCs, B-cell-depleted T cells, or T cells were the source of the cDNA or gDNA that made up the material.

CDR3 length: 15 residues. Unmatched junction bases numbered 3, after V lost 3 bases and J lost 2 bases. Per germline, CDR1 KGHSH and CDR2 LQKENI. Participant-reported clinical history was the basis for cohort assignment. Resolution of symptoms, clearance, or two negative PCRs was present in recovered Cohort 3 donors. In the authors' methods: Reference gene primer amplification in the assay estimated nucleated cell counts. Produced via immunoSEQ multiplex PCR; TCRdb's table is partial and in-frame only. V and J calls and clone size are those listed in that table; D and trimming were worked out from the DNA. The sample has roughly 43,000 clones; approximately 90% are singletons.

The material sequenced was PBMCs or T cells enriched from blood (not recorded which). The J gene is TRBJ1-3, the V gene TRBV18, with 8 bases fitting TRBD1. The clonotype originates from a woman aged 45-60 years who had recovered from COVID-19. The CDR3 here is CASSPPGQAGNTIYF. In DNA form, the CDR3 reads TGTGCCAGCTCACCTCCGGGACAGGCTGGAAACACCATATATTTT.